The 24 T cell receptor beta chains in this list originate from one sample, sequenced in a study of monozygotic twins with inflammatory bowel disease. From its re-call of the 5' RACE reads, TCRdb lists each CDR3 protein once, without DNA. Its table records some 210,000 distinct CDR3 sequences. The source material was blood. All receptors come from a human donor with ulcerative colitis or Crohn's disease, or a healthy co-twin of an affected twin (not recorded which).

The chain is built from TRBV7-9 and TRBJ2-1; without DNA, the TCRdb call of TRBD1 cannot be checked. CDR3 length: 15 amino acids. Germline assignment: CDR1 SEHNR and CDR2 FQNEAQ (reference sequence). The CDR3 spells CASSPMDRRGNEQFF.

The CDR3 loop reads CASSLVRLAYEQYF. The rearrangement links TRBV11-2 to TRBJ2-7; the D call of TRBD2 rests on TCRdb alone, since no DNA is present to check it. Germline loops: CDR1 SGHAT, CDR2 FQNNGV. The CDR3 covers 14 residues.

The chain combines TRBV7-2 with TRBJ2-7; TCRdb proposes TRBD2, but this gene call is untestable without DNA. The CDR3 extends over 15 amino acids. Germline V gene lookup returns CDR1 SGHTA and CDR2 FQGNSA. CDR3 residues: CASSSVTSPFDEQYF.

The rearrangement links TRBV29-1 to TRBJ2-3. This CDR3 comprises 15 residues. Germline lookup yields CDR1 SQVTM and CDR2 ANQGSEA. The CDR3 is CSVEERQVGTDTQYF.

V is TRBV5-1 and J is TRBJ1-6. Germline loops: CDR1 SGHRS, CDR2 YFSETQ. The CDR3 totals 12 residues. CDR3 loop: CASSWENSPLHF.

The V and J genes are TRBV11-2 and TRBJ2-1. CDR1 is SGHAT, CDR2 FQNNGV, per germline. This CDR3 has 14 amino acids. The CDR3 sequence is CASSLASPDNEQFF.

The V gene is TRBV7-6, the J gene TRBJ1-4. Per germline, CDR1 SGHVS and CDR2 FNYEAQ. The CDR3 loop spans 16 amino acids. This chain's CDR3 is CASSLVADIANEKLFF. Together with reference TRBV7-6 and TRBJ1-4, the CDR3 gives the full variable domain: GAGVSQSPRYKVTKRGQDVALRCDPISGHVSLYWYRQALGQGPEFLTYFNYEAQQDKSGLPNDRFSAERPEGSISTLTIQRTEQRDSAMYRCASSLVADIANEKLFFGSGTQLSVL.

This chain joins TRBV14 and TRBJ1-3; TCRdb designates TRBD1, a call that cannot be tested without DNA. The CDR3 extends over 14 amino acids. The V gene's germline CDR1 is SGHDN and CDR2 FVKESK. This chain's CDR3 is CASSDRNSGNTIYF.

V and J are TRBV24-1 and TRBJ1-2; the D gene TCRdb calls, TRBD1, cannot be checked with no DNA. CDR3 length: 14 residues. Germline CDR1 KGHDR, CDR2 SFDVKD. CDR3 loop: CAVGETESNYGYTF.

V gene TRBV18 combines with J gene TRBJ1-1; TCRdb gives TRBD1 as the D gene, but with no DNA this cannot be confirmed. The CDR3 runs 13 residues. Per germline, CDR1 KGHSH and CDR2 LQKENI. This CDR3 is CASSQGGSTEAFF.

The J gene is TRBJ1-2, the V gene TRBV4-2; TCRdb lists TRBD1, though no DNA is available to test this call. Germline CDR1 is LGHNA and CDR2 is YNFKEQ. The CDR3 is 17 amino acids. The CDR3 loop is CASSQEAIVDSLYGYTF.

This chain joins TRBV5-1 and TRBJ2-7. The CDR3 has 15 residues. The V gene's germline CDR1 is SGHRS and CDR2 YFSETQ. CDR3 protein: CASSLAAGAPYEQYF. The whole variable domain, remainder taken from reference TRBV5-1 and TRBJ2-7, is KAGVTQTPRYLIKTRGQQVTLSCSPISGHRSVSWYQQTPGQGLQFLFEYFSETQRNKGNFPGRFSGRQFSNSRSEMNVSTLELGDSALYLCASSLAAGAPYEQYFGPGTRLTVT.

J is TRBJ1-1 and V is TRBV7-9. CDR1 is SEHNR, CDR2 FQNEAQ, per germline (reference sequence). The CDR3 sequence is 13 residues long. CDR3 loop: CASSFMGNTEAFF.

The V gene is TRBV28, the J gene TRBJ1-2; the D call of TRBD1 rests on TCRdb alone, since no DNA is present to check it. Germline V gene sequence: CDR1 MDHEN, CDR2 SYDVKM. CDR3 length: 12 residues. The CDR3 protein is CASSKQGFGYTF.

The chain carries TRBV27 and TRBJ1-4. Germline V gene sequence: CDR1 MNHEY, CDR2 SMNVEV (reference sequence). There are 15 residues in the CDR3. The CDR3 reads CASMGRLATNEKLFF. The full variable domain, completed using reference TRBV27 and TRBJ1-4, is EAQVTQNPRYLITVTGKKLTVTCSQNMNHEYMSWYRQDPGLGLRQIYYSMNVEVTDKGDVPEGYKVSRKEKRNFPLILESPSPNQTSLYFCASMGRLATNEKLFFGSGTQLSVL.

The V call is TRBV12-3 or TRBV12-4, the J call TRBJ1-2; TCRdb returns TRBD1, unconfirmable since there is no DNA. There are 14 residues in the CDR3. The CDR3: CASSLNSGGYGYTF.

The chain couples TRBV7-9 to TRBJ1-2; TCRdb names TRBD1, which stays unverified in the absence of DNA. Germline CDR1 SEHNR, CDR2 FQNEAQ (reference sequence). The CDR3 runs to 14 residues. CDR3 sequence reads: CASSKGGRTQSYTF.

The rearrangement joins TRBV7-8 to TRBJ1-4; TCRdb calls TRBD1, which cannot be checked without DNA. CDR3 length: 14 amino acids. Germline V gene data show CDR1 as SGHVS and CDR2 as FQNEAQ. This CDR3 is CASSSRPINEKLFF.

This chain links TRBV4-1 with TRBJ2-5; lacking DNA, the TRBD2 call made by TCRdb goes unchecked. This CDR3 contains 17 residues. Germline assignment: CDR1 MGHRA and CDR2 YSYEKL. CDR3 amino acids: CASSQDRGVPTRETQYF.

The J gene is TRBJ2-6, the V gene TRBV12-3 or TRBV12-4; TCRdb's assignment of TRBD1 cannot be checked, as there is no DNA. This CDR3 is built from 15 residues. CDR3 loop: CASSPRDYGANVLTF.

The rearrangement uses TRBV12-3 or TRBV12-4 and TRBJ2-7. The length of the CDR3 is 15 residues. CDR3 region: CASSFVQISSYEQYF.

V usage is TRBV5-1 and J usage is TRBJ1-1. This CDR3 is built from 14 residues. Germline V gives CDR1 SGHRS, CDR2 YFSETQ. CDR3 in amino acids: CASSLGWMNTEAFF.

The CDR3 region is CASSPTDGVHLYNEQFF. The chain combines TRBV9 with TRBJ2-1; TCRdb lists TRBD1, though no DNA is available to test this call. The CDR3 covers 17 residues. Germline V CDR1 and CDR2: SGDLS, YYNGEE.

The chain uses TRBV19 and TRBJ2-3; lacking DNA, the TRBD2 call made by TCRdb goes unchecked. The CDR3 extends over 18 amino acids. In germline, CDR1 is LNHDA, CDR2 SQIVND (reference sequence). CDR3 in amino acids: CASSVAPRLRGPTDTQYF.